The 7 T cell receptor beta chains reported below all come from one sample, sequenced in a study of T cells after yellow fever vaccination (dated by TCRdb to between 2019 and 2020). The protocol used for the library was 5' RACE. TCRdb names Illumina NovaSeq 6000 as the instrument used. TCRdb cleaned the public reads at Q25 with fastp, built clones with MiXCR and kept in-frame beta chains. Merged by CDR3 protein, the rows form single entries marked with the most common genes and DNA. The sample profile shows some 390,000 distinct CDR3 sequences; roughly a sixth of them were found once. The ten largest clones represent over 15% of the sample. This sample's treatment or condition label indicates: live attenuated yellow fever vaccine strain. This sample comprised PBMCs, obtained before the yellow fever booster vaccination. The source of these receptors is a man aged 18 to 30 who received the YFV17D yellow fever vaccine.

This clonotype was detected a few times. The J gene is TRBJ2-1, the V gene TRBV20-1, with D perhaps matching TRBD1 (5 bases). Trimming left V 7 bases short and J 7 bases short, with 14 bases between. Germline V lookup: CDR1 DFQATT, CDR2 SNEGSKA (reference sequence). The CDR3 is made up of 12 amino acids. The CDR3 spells CSVTWTINEQFF. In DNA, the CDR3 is TGCAGTGTTACCTGGACAATAAATGAGCAGTTCTTC.

CDR3 in DNA: TGCAGTGCTAGAGATCTTTTTGGGACAGGGGGTAGCAATGAGCAGTTCTTC. Translation gives CSARDLFGTGGSNEQFF. The rearrangement links TRBV20-1 to TRBJ2-1; 11 bases match TRBD1. Trimming took 0 bases from V and 6 from J; bases not matched to a gene: 10. Looked up from germline, CDR1 is DFQATT and CDR2 is SNEGSKA (reference sequence). The CDR3 extends over 17 amino acids.

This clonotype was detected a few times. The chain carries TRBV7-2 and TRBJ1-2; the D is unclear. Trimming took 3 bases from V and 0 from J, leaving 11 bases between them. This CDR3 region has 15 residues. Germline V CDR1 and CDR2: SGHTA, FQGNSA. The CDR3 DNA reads TGTGCCAGCAGCTTGGGCTTTTACGCTAACTATGGCTACACCTTC. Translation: CASSLGFYANYGYTF.

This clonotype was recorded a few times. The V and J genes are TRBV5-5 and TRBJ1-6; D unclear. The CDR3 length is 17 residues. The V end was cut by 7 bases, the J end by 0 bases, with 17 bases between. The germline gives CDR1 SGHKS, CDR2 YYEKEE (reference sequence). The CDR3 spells CASRRDASSSYNSPLHF. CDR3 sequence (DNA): TGTGCCAGCCGGAGGGATGCGTCCAGCTCCTATAATTCACCCCTCCACTTT.

The CDR3 reads CASSLTGAVSGNTIYF. The CDR3 DNA reads TGCGCCAGCAGTCTGACAGGCGCTGTGTCTGGAAACACCATATATTTT. V is TRBV5-1 and J is TRBJ1-3, with D perhaps matching TRBD1 (6 bases). CDR3 length: 16 residues. V was pared by 5 bases and J by 1 base, with 16 bases between. Germline V gene data show CDR1 as SGHRS and CDR2 as YFSETQ.

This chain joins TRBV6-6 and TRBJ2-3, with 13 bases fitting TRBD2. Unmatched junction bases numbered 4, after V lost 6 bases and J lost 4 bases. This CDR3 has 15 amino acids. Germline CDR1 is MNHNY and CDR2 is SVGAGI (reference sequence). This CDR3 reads CASRTGLAGPDTQYF. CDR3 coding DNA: TGTGCCAGCAGAACGGGACTAGCGGGGCCAGATACGCAGTATTTT.

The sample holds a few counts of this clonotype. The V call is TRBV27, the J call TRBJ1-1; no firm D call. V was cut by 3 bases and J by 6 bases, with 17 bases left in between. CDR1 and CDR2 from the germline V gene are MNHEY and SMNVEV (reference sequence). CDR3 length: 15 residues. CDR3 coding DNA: TGTGCCAGCAGTTTTCAATCTATGGAGATCGCTGAAGCTTTCTTT. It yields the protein CASSFQSMEIAEAFF.